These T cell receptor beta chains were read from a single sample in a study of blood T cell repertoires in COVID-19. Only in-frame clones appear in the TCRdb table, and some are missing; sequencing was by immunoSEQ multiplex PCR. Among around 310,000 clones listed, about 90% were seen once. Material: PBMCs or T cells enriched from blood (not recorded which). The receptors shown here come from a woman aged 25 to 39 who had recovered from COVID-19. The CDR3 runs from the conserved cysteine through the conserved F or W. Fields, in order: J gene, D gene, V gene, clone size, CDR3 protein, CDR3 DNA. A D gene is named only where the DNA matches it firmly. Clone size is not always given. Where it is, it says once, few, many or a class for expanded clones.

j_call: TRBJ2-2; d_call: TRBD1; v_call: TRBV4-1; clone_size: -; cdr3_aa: CASSFGAGGSNTGELFF; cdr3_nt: TGCGCCAGCAGCTTCGGGGCAGGGGGTTCTAACACCGGGGAGCTGTTTTTT
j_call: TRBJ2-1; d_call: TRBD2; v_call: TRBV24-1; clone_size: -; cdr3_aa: CATSDPGRAVNEQFF; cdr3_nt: TGTGCCACCAGTGATCCCGGGAGGGCAGTAAATGAGCAGTTCTTC
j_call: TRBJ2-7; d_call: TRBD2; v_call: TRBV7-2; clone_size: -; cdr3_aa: CASSLAGGAYEQYF; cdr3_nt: TGTGCCAGCAGCTTAGCGGGAGGGGCCTACGAGCAGTACTTC
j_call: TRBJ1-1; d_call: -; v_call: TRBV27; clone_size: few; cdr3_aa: CASSLSLNRDGGTEAFF; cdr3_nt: TGTGCCAGCAGTTTATCTTTAAACAGGGATGGGGGCACTGAAGCTTTCTTT
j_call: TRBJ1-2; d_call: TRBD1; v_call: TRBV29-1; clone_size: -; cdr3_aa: CSAGTGADYGYTF; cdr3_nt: TGCAGCGCTGGGACAGGGGCTGACTATGGCTACACCTTC
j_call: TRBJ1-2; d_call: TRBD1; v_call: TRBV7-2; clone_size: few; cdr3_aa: CASSLDAGTGDGYTF; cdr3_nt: TGTGCCAGCAGCTTAGATGCTGGGACAGGGGACGGCTACACCTTC
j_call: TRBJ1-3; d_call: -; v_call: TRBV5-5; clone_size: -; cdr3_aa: CASSLDRDNTIYF; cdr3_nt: TGTGCCAGCAGCTTGGACAGGGATAACACCATATATTTT
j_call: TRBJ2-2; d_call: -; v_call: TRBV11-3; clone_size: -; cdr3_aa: CASSRIDSTGELFF; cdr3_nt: TGTGCCAGCAGCCGCATCGACAGCACCGGGGAGCTGTTTTTT
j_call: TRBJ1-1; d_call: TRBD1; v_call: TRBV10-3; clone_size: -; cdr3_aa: CAISEDRDTEAFF; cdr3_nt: TGTGCCATCAGTGAGGACAGGGACACTGAAGCTTTCTTT
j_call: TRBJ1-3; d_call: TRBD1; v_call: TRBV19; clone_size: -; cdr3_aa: CASKGRDRGFGNTIYF; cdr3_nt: TGTGCCAGTAAAGGCCGGGACAGGGGTTTCGGAAACACCATATATTTT
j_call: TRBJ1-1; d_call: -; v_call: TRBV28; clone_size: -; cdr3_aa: CASSLEGMNTEAFF; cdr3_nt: TGTGCCAGCAGTTTAGAGGGTATGAACACTGAAGCTTTCTTT
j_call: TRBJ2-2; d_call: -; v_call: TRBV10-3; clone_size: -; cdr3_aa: CAISESMERVGHTGELFF; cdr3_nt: TGTGCCATCAGTGAGTCGATGGAGCGGGTCGGTCACACCGGGGAGCTGTTTTTT
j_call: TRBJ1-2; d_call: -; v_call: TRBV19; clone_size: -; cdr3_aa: CASTPGALLSYGYTF; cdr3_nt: TGTGCCAGTACGCCAGGGGCCCTCCTAAGTTATGGCTACACCTTC
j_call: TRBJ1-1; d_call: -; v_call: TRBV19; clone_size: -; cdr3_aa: CASSIVPGANTEAFF; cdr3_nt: TGTGCCAGTAGTATAGTGCCGGGAGCGAACACTGAAGCTTTCTTT
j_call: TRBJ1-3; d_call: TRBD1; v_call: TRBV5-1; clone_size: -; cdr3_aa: CASSPGQVLGNTIYF; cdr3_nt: TGCGCCAGCAGCCCGGGACAGGTACTGGGAAACACCATATATTTT
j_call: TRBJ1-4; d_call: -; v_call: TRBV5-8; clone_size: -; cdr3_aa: CASSDGGPVYNEKLFF; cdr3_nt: TGTGCCAGCAGCGATGGCGGGCCAGTTTATAATGAAAAACTGTTTTTT
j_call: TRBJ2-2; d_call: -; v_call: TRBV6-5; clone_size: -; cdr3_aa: CASSFSRVRVPGELFF; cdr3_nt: TGTGCCAGCAGTTTCAGCCGGGTACGTGTGCCCGGGGAGCTGTTTTTT
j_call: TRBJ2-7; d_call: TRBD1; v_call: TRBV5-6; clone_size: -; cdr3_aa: CASSSGTGGYEQYF; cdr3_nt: TGTGCCAGCAGCTCCGGGACAGGGGGATACGAGCAGTACTTC
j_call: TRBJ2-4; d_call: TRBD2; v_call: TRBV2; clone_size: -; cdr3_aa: CASRGGLAVAKNIQYF; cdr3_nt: TGTGCCAGCAGGGGAGGCCTAGCGGTAGCCAAAAACATTCAGTACTTC
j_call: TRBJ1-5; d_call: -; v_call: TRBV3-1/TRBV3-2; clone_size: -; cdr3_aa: CASSPGHSNQPQHF; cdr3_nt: TGTGCCAGCAGCCCGGGACATAGCAATCAGCCCCAGCATTTT
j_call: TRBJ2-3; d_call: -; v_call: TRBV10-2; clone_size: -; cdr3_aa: CARPEEGADEDTQYF; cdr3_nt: TGCGCCAGACCAGAGGAGGGGGCGGATGAAGATACGCAGTATTTT
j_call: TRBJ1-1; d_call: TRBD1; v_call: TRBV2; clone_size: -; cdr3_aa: CASSQGETEAFF; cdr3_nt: TGTGCCAGCAGTCAGGGGGAAACTGAAGCTTTCTTT
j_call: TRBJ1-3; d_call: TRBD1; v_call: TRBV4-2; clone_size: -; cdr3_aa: CASSQHRDRTGNTIYF; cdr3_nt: TGTGCCAGCAGCCAACACAGGGACAGAACTGGAAACACCATATATTTT
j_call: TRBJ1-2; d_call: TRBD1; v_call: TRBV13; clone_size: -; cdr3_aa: CASSPGTDNWTF; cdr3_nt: TGTGCCAGCAGCCCAGGGACAGATAATTGGACCTTC
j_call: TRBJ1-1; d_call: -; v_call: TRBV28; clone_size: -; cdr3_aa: CASSRGRTEAFF; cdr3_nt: TGTGCCAGCAGCCGCGGGCGCACTGAAGCTTTCTTT
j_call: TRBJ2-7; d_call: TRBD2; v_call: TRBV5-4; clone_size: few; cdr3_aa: CASSRDGLAGDNEQYF; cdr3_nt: TGTGCCAGCAGCCGAGATGGACTAGCGGGAGATAACGAGCAGTACTTC
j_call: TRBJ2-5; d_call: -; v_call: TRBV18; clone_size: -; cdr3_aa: CASSSQQGVWETQYF; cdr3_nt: TGTGCCAGCTCGTCTCAACAGGGCGTATGGGAGACCCAGTACTTC
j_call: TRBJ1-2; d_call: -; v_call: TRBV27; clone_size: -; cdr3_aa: CASKIRPGSLGGYTF; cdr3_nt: TGTGCCAGCAAAATAAGGCCAGGTTCTTTGGGTGGCTACACCTTC
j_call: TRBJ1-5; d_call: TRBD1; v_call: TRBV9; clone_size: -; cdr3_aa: CASSVTGADNQPQHF; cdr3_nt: TGTGCCAGCAGCGTAACAGGGGCCGACAATCAGCCCCAGCATTTT
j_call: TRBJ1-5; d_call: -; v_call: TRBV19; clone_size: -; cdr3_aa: CASREVGGVRGNQPQHF; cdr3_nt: TGTGCCAGTAGGGAGGTCGGGGGGGTAAGGGGCAATCAGCCCCAGCATTTT